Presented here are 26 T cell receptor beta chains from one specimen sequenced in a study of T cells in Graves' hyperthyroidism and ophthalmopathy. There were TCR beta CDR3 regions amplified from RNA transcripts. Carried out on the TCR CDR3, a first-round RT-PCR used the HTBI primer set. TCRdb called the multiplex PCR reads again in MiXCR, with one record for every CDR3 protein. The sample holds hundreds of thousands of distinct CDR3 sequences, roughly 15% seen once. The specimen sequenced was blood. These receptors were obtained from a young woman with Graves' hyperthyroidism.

Here the CDR3 reads CATSRDRGFGQFF. CDR3 DNA sequence: TGTGCCACCAGCAGAGATAGGGGTTTTGGGCAGTTCTTC. This chain uses TRBV15 with TRBJ2-1; tentatively, D is TRBD1 (5 bases). This CDR3 contains 13 residues. Trimming took 0 bases from V and 12 from J, leaving 12 bases between them. CDR1 LNHNV and CDR2 YYDKDF come from the germline V gene (reference sequence).

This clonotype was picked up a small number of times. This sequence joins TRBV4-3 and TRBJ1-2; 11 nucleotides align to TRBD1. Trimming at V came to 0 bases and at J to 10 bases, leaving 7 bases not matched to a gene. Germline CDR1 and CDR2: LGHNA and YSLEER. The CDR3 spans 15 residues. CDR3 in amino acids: CASSQDEGTGGDYTF. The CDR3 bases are TGCGCCAGCAGCCAAGATGAGGGGACAGGGGGAGACTACACCTTC.

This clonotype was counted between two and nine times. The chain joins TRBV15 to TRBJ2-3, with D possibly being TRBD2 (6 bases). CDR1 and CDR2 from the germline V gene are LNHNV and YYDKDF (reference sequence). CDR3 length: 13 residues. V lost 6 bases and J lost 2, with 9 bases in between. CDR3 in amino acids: CATRPGDTDTQYF. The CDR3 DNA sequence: TGTGCCACCAGGCCGGGGGACACAGATACGCAGTATTTT. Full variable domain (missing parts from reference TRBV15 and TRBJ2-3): DAMVIQNPRYQVTQFGKPVTLSCSQTLNHNVMYWYQQKSSQAPKLLFHYYDKDFNNEADTPDNFQSRRPNTSFCFLDIRSPGLGDTAMYLCATRPGDTDTQYFGPGTRLTVL.

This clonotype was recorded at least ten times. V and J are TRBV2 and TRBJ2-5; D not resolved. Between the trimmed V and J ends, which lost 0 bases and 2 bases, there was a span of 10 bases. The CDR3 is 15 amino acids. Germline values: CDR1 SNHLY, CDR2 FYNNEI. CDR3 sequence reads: CASSEALVLQETQYF. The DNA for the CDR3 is TGTGCCAGCAGTGAAGCACTGGTGTTACAAGAGACCCAGTACTTC. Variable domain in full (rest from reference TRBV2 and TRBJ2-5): EPEVTQTPSHQVTQMGQEVILRCVPISNHLYFYWYRQILGQKVEFLVSFYNNEISEKSEIFDDQFSVERPDGSNFTLKIRSTKLEDSAMYFCASSEALVLQETQYFGPGTRLLVL.

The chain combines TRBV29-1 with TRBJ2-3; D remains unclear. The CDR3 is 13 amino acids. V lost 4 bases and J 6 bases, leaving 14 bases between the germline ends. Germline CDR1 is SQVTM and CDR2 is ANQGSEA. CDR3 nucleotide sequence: TGCAGCGTTGGCATTCAACTGGCCGATACGCAGTATTTT. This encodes CSVGIQLADTQYF.

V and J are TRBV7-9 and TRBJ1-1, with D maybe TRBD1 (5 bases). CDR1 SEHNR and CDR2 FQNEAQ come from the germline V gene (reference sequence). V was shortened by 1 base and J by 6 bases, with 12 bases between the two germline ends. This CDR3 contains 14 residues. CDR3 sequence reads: CASSLVGGGPEAFF. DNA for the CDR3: TGTGCCAGCAGCTTAGTGGGGGGAGGTCCTGAAGCTTTCTTT.

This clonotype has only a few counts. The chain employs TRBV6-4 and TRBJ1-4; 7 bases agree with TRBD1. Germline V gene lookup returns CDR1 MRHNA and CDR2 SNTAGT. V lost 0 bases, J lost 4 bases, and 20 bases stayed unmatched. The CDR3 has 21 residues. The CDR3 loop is CASSDSSDRDRKISVNEKLFF. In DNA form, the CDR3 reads TGTGCCAGCAGTGACTCGTCAGACCGGGACAGAAAGATTTCCGTTAATGAAAAACTGTTTTTT.

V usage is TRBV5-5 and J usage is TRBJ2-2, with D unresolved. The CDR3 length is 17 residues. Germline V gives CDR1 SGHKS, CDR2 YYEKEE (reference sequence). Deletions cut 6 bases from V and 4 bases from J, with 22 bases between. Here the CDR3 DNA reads TGTGCCAGCACCAACCCATTCCGCCAGCCCATCACCGGGGAGCTGTTTTTT. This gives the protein CASTNPFRQPITGELFF.

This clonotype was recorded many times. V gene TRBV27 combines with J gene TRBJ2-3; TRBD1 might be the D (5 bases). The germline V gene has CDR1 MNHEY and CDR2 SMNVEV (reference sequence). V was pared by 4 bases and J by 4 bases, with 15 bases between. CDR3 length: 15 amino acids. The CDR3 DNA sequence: TGTGCCAGCAGTTATAAGGGGTTAAGAGCAGATACGCAGTATTTT. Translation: CASSYKGLRADTQYF.

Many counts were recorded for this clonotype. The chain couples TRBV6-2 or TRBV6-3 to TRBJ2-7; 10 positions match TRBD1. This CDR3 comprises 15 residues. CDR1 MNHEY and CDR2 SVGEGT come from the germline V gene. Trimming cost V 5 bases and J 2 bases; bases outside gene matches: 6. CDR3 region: CASSIDRGLTYEQYF. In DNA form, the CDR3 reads TGTGCCAGCAGTATCGACAGGGGGCTGACCTACGAGCAGTACTTC.

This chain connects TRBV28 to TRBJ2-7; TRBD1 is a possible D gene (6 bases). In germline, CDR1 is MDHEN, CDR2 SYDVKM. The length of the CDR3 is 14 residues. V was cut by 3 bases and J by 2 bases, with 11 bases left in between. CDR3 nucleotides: TGTGCCAGCAGTTTGAACCCAGGGGCCTACGAGCAGTACTTC. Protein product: CASSLNPGAYEQYF.

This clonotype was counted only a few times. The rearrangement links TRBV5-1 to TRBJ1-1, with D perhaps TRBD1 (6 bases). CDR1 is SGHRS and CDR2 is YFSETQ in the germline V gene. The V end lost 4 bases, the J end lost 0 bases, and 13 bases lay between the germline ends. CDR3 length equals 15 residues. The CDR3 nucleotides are TGCGCCAGCAGCATTGAGGGGGTGGTGAACACTGAAGCTTTCTTT. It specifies CASSIEGVVNTEAFF.

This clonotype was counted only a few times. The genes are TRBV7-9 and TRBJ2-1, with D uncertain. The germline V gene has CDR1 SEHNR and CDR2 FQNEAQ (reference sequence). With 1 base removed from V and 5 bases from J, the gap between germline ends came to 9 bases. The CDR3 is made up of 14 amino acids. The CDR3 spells CASSLVGGNNEQFF. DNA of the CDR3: TGTGCCAGCAGCTTAGTGGGTGGGAACAATGAGCAGTTCTTC. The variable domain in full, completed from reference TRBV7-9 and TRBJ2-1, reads DTGVSQNPRHKITKRGQNVTFRCDPISEHNRLYWYRQTLGQGPEFLTYFQNEAQLEKSRLLSDRFSAERPKGSFSTLEIQRTEQGDSAMYLCASSLVGGNNEQFFGPGTRLTVL.

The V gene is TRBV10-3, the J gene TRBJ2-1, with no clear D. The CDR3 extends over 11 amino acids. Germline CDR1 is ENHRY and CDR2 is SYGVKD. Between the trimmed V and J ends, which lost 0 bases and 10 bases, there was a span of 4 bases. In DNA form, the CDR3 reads TGTGCCATCAGTGAGTCAGCAGAGCAGTTCTTC. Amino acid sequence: CAISESAEQFF.

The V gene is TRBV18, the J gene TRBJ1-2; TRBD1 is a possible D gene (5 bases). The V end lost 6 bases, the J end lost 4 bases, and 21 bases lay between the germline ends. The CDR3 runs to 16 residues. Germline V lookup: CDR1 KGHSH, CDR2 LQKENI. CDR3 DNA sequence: TGTGCCAGCTCCTCTGTCGCGGGGACGGACGTCTATGGCTACACCTTC. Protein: CASSSVAGTDVYGYTF.

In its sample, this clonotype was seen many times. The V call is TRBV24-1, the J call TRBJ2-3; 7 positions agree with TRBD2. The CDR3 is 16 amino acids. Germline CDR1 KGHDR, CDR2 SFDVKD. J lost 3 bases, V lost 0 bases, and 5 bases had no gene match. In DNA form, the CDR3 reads TGTGCCACCAGTGATTTGGGCGGGAGTTGGACAGATACGCAGTATTTT. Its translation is CATSDLGGSWTDTQYF.

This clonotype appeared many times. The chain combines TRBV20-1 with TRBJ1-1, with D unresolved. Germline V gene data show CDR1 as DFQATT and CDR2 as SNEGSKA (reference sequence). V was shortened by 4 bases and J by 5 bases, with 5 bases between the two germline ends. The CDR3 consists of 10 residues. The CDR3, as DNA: TGCAGTGCTAAGAGAACTGAAGCTTTCTTT. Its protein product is CSAKRTEAFF.

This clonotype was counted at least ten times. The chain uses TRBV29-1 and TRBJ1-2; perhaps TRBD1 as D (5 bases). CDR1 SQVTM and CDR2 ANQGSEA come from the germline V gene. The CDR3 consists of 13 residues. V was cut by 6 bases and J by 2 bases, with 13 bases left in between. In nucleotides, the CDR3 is TGCAGCGTAAGCCGGGGACCCAACTATGGCTACACCTTC. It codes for CSVSRGPNYGYTF. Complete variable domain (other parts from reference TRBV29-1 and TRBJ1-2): SAVISQKPSRDICQRGTSLTIQCQVDSQVTMMFWYRQQPGQSLTLIATANQGSEATYESGFVIDKFPISRPNLTFSTLTVSNMSPEDSSIYLCSVSRGPNYGYTFGSGTRLTVV.

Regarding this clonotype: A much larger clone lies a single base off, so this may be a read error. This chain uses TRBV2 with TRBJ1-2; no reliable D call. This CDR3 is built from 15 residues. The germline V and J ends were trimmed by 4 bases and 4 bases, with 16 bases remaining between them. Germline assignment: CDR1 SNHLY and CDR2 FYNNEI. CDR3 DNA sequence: TGTGCCAGCAGTGGAGAGGGCCTTGCGCCCTATGGCTACACCTTC. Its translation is CASSGEGLAPYGYTF.

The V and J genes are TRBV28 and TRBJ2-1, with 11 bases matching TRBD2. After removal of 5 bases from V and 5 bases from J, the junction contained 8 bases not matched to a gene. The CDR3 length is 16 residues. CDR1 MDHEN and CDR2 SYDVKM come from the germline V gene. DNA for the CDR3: TGTGCCAGCAGTCCCTTGGGGACTAGCGGTAACAATGAGCAGTTCTTC. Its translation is CASSPLGTSGNNEQFF. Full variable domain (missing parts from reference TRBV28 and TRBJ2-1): DVKVTQSSRYLVKRTGEKVFLECVQDMDHENMFWYRQDPGLGLRLIYFSYDVKMKEKGDIPEGYSVSREKKERFSLILESASTNQTSMYLCASSPLGTSGNNEQFFGPGTRLTVL.

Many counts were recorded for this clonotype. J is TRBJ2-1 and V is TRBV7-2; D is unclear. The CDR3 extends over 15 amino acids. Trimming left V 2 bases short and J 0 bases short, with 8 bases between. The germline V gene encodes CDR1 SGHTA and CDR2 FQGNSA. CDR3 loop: CASSLTTSSYNEQFF. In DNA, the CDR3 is TGTGCCAGCAGCTTAACGACGAGCTCCTACAATGAGCAGTTCTTC.

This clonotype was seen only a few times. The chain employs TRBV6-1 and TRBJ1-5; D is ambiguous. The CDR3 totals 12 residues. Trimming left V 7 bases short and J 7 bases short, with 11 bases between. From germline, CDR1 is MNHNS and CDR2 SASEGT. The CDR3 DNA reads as TGTGCCAGCACGGTGGGGAACCAGCCCCAGCATTTT. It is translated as CASTVGNQPQHF.

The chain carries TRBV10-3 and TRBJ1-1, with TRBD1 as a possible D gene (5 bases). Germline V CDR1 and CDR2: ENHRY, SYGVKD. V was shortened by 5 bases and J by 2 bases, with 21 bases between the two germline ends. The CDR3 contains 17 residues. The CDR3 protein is CAISHPGPHALNTEAFF. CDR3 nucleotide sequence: TGTGCCATCAGTCACCCGGGACCCCACGCCCTTAACACTGAAGCTTTCTTT.

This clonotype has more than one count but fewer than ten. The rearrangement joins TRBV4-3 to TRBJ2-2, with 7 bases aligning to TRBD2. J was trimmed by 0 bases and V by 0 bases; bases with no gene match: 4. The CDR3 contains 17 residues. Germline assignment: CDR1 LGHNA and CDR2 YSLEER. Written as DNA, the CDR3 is TGCGCCAGCAGCCAAGAGGCTACTAGCGCGAACACCGGGGAGCTGTTTTTT. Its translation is CASSQEATSANTGELFF.

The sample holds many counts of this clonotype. For the CDR3, the DNA is TGTGCCAGCTCATCCATAGAACCGGGCCCGAATTCACCCCTCCACTTT. Protein sequence: CASSSIEPGPNSPLHF. The rearrangement uses TRBV18 and TRBJ1-6; D is unresolved. The germline gives CDR1 KGHSH, CDR2 LQKENI. The V end lost 5 bases, the J end lost 7 bases, and 18 bases lay between the germline ends. The CDR3 is 16 amino acids.

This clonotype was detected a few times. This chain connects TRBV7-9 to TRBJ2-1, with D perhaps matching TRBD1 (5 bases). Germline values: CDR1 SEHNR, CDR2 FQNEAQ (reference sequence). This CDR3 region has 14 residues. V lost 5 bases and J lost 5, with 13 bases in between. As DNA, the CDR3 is TGTGCCAGCAGCCCCGTCATACAGGACAATGAGCAGTTCTTC. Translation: CASSPVIQDNEQFF.